The 8 T cell receptor beta chains below were found in one sample sequenced in a study of control samples from healthy donors and cancer patients. Profiling relied on immunoSEQ multiplex PCR, and the TCRdb table lists in-frame clones only, not all of them. The table has some 150,000 clones, 93% seen once. Sequenced sample: blood. These TCRs come from a man aged 50-59 years in good health.

This chain's CDR3 is CASSPRTGVNEQYF. The CDR3 nucleotides are TGTGCCAGCTCACCAAGGACAGGGGTCAACGAGCAGTACTTC. V gene TRBV18 combines with J gene TRBJ2-7; TRBD1 matches 9 bases. The CDR3 consists of 14 residues. Germline trimming cut 2 bases from V and 5 bases from J; bases unmatched to any gene: 4. CDR1 and CDR2 (germline): KGHSH, LQKENI.

The genes are TRBV27 and TRBJ1-2; no clear D. This CDR3 is 15 amino acids long. V gave up 5 bases and J gave up 3 bases, with 16 bases separating them. Germline CDR1 is MNHEY and CDR2 is SMNVEV (reference sequence). CDR3 in amino acids: CASSPRQGGHYGYTF. In DNA, the CDR3 is TGTGCCAGCAGTCCCCGTCAAGGAGGTCACTATGGCTACACCTTC.

The chain employs TRBV19 and TRBJ1-5; a possible D gene is TRBD1 (5 bases). CDR1 and CDR2 (germline): LNHDA, SQIVND (reference sequence). V shed 3 bases and J shed 3 bases, with 6 bases lying between them. The CDR3 covers 13 residues. As DNA, the CDR3 is TGTGCCAGTAGTATCAGGGTCAATCAGCCCCAGCATTTT. It translates to CASSIRVNQPQHF.

The V call is TRBV29-1, the J call TRBJ1-2; D gene unclear. Per the germline V gene, CDR1 is SQVTM and CDR2 is ANQGSEA. Between the trimmed V and J ends, which lost 7 bases and 3 bases, there was a span of 12 bases. This CDR3 region has 12 residues. The chain's CDR3 is CSAQTGDYGYTF. The CDR3 DNA reads TGCAGCGCCCAAACCGGGGACTATGGCTACACCTTC.

The V call is TRBV27, the J call TRBJ1-2, with D tentatively TRBD1 (6 bases). Germline lookup yields CDR1 MNHEY and CDR2 SMNVEV (reference sequence). The CDR3 loop spans 12 amino acids. Trimming took off 4 bases at V and 8 bases at J, with 11 bases between the two ends. In DNA, the CDR3 is TGTGCCAGCAGTTCCAGGGGTTGGGGCTACACCTTC. Translating gives CASSSRGWGYTF.

On this clone: Other nucleotide sequences from this sample produce the same CDR3. V gene TRBV6-4 combines with J gene TRBJ2-1, with D perhaps assigned TRBD1 or TRBD2 (5 bases each). CDR3 length equals 15 residues. Germline loops: CDR1 MRHNA, CDR2 SNTAGT. V was clipped by 6 bases and J by 0 bases, with 12 bases between them. Here the CDR3 reads CASSPGQSSYNEQFF. The CDR3 nucleotides read TGTGCCAGCAGCCCGGGGCAGAGCTCCTACAATGAGCAGTTCTTC.

This chain uses TRBV3-1 (or the pseudogene TRBV3-2) with TRBJ2-3; D remains ambiguous. The CDR3 runs 14 residues. In germline, CDR1 is LGHDT, CDR2 YNNKEL (reference sequence). V was pared by 4 bases and J by 5 bases, with 13 bases between. CDR3 sequence: CASSPKLAVDTQYF. The DNA for the CDR3 is TGTGCCAGCAGCCCCAAGCTGGCGGTAGATACGCAGTATTTT.

The rearrangement uses TRBV30 and TRBJ2-7; possible D gene TRBD2, 6 bases. CDR3 size: 15 residues. Germline CDR1 and CDR2: GTSNPN and SVGIG (reference sequence). V was pared by 2 bases and J by 1 base, with 15 bases between. Here the CDR3 reads CAWSPPPGLSYEQYF. CDR3 bases: TGTGCCTGGAGTCCACCACCGGGACTGTCCTACGAGCAGTACTTC.